The clone carrying this TCR beta chain appeared a few times. Its antigen remains unidentified. The data were taken from a study of vaccination effects on CD4 cells after COVID-19. Turning to the study itself: Subjects were given two BNT162b2 or mRNA-1273 vaccine doses.

Study-wide findings and caveats: The study got few convalescent patients and did not collect any early post-infection timepoints.

Antigen-specific CD4+ T cell clonotypes were called by their expansion after viral peptide-pool culture in ViraFEST. Researchers isolated CD4+ T cells once about 11 days of culture had elapsed. Neither prior SARS-CoV-2 infection nor positive nucleocapsid antibodies were present in the vaccine recipients. In culture with roughly 10 IU/ml IL-2 and 9 to 10 ug/ml peptides, PBMC were grown at a few million per well. The CDR3 contains 15 residues. V was shortened by 4 bases and J by 14 bases, with 21 bases between the two germline ends. In germline, CDR1 is LGHNA, CDR2 YSLEER. Profiled with immunoSEQ multiplex PCR; TCRdb holds only in-frame clones, not every one. The repertoire holds 67,000 or so clones, with around 72% as singletons.

The source of this sequence is a human donor who received a COVID-19 vaccine. The starting material was CD4+ T cells from PBMCs cultured with HCoV-OC43 spike peptides, obtained before COVID-19 vaccination. The subset is: HCoV-OC43 spike overlapping peptide pool stimulation. The rearrangement joins TRBV4-3 to TRBJ1-6; tentatively, D is TRBD1 (5 bases). The CDR3 protein is CASSRGGQGMGALHF. The CDR3 DNA is TGCGCCAGCAGCCGAGGTGGGCAGGGAATGGGGGCCCTCCACTTT.